The clone carrying this T cell receptor beta chain came up once. The trim removed 7 bases at V and 7 bases at J, leaving 25 bases unmatched. The CDR3 contains 20 residues. CDR1 is ENHRY and CDR2 is SYGVKD in the germline V gene. This entry is derived from a study of blood T cell repertoires in COVID-19. The data were produced by immunoSEQ multiplex PCR, yet TCRdb's version contains in-frame clones alone and is incomplete. Of hundreds of thousands of clones in the sample, around 87% were seen once. The sequence was collected from a woman aged 45-65 years who had recovered from COVID-19. Sequenced sample: PBMCs or T cells enriched from blood (not recorded which). The chain couples TRBV10-3 to TRBJ1-5, with 10 bases matching TRBD1. The CDR3 DNA reads as TGTGCCATCAATACTTTCCCAGCCGGGACAGGGGAGCCGTCCGGGCAGCCCCAGCATTTT. This sequence encodes CAINTFPAGTGEPSGQPQHF.